The 27 T cell receptor beta chains presented below share a single source sample, sequenced in a study of cytomegalovirus exposure and HLA in healthy donors. Here immunoSEQ multiplex PCR was the method, and the copy in TCRdb shows in-frame clones only, minus some. In the table there are 120,000 to 150,000 clones, 84% of which are singletons. The specimen was PBMCs. These TCRs come from a woman younger than 45 in good health and CMV-seronegative.

This chain connects TRBV19 to TRBJ1-6; D remains unclear. The germline V gene encodes CDR1 LNHDA and CDR2 SQIVND (reference sequence). The length of the CDR3 is 13 residues. Deletions cut 4 bases from V and 8 bases from J, with 9 bases between. The chain's CDR3 is CASSSWQDSPLHF. The DNA of the CDR3 is TGTGCCAGTAGTAGTTGGCAGGATTCACCCCTCCACTTT.

The rearrangement joins TRBV10-2 to TRBJ2-1; D might be TRBD2 (6 bases). The CDR3 spans 16 residues. Trimming cost V 7 bases and J 0 bases, with 16 bases left between them. Germline V gene sequence: CDR1 WSHSY, CDR2 SAAADI. CDR3 residues: CASKKGGTSSYNEQFF. In nucleotides, the CDR3 is TGCGCCAGCAAAAAAGGCGGGACGAGCTCCTACAATGAGCAGTTCTTC.

About this clone: The junction departs from germline at one end; a sequencing error may be responsible. The chain links TRBV6-6 to TRBJ1-1; perhaps TRBD1 as D (6 bases). CDR1 and CDR2 from the germline V gene are MNHNY and SVGAGI (reference sequence). The CDR3 extends over 14 amino acids. CDR3: CANSRGGIDTEAFF. The CDR3 coding sequence is TGTGCCAACAGTAGGGGGGGGATTGACACTGAAGCTTTCTTT.

This clone has more than one count but fewer than ten. The CDR3 reads CASGLVQSEAFF. CDR3 nucleotide sequence: TGTGCTAGTGGTTTGGTACAATCAGAAGCTTTCTTT. The chain has TRBV12-5 and TRBJ1-1; D unclear. The CDR3 extends over 12 amino acids. The V gene lost 0 bases and the J gene lost 8 bases, with 7 bases spanning the gap. The germline V gene encodes CDR1 LGHNT and CDR2 FRNRAP.

This clone was seen a handful of times. The chain recombines TRBV4-1 with TRBJ1-1; D not resolved. This CDR3 comprises 13 residues. From germline, CDR1 is MGHRA and CDR2 YSYEKL. The V gene lost 3 bases and the J gene lost 2 bases, with 7 bases spanning the gap. The DNA for the CDR3 is TGCGCCAGCAGCCACCGGGATAACACTGAAGCTTTCTTT. Protein sequence: CASSHRDNTEAFF.

The chain carries TRBV19 and TRBJ2-1, with 7 bases identical to TRBD1. J was trimmed by 2 bases and V by 4 bases; bases with no gene match: 5. Per the germline V gene, CDR1 is LNHDA and CDR2 is SQIVND (reference sequence). The CDR3 has 15 amino acids. As DNA, the CDR3 is TGTGCCAGTAGTAATGTAGGGGGCGCCTACAATGAGCAGTTCTTC. As protein: CASSNVGGAYNEQFF.

This clone was detected once. This chain joins TRBV19 and TRBJ1-1, with D hard to call. V was cut by 5 bases and J by 5 bases, with 12 bases left in between. Germline-derived CDR1 and CDR2 are LNHDA and SQIVND (reference sequence). The CDR3 is 13 residues long. The CDR3 coding sequence is TGTGCCAGTAGTGGGGAGGGTTTTACTGAAGCTTTCTTT. Amino acids: CASSGEGFTEAFF.

The rearrangement links TRBV5-5 to TRBJ2-7, with D tentatively TRBD1 (6 bases). The CDR3 contains 15 residues. V shed 1 base and J shed 2 bases, with 13 bases lying between them. Germline-derived CDR1 and CDR2 are SGHKS and YYEKEE (reference sequence). CDR3 DNA sequence: TGTGCCAGCAGCTTGTCAGGGGATTTGACCTACGAGCAGTACTTC. Protein product: CASSLSGDLTYEQYF.

This clone was observed once. This chain links TRBV6-5 with TRBJ1-2; the D is unclear. With 0 bases removed from V and 4 bases from J, the gap between germline ends came to 15 bases. Per the germline V gene, CDR1 is MNHEY and CDR2 is SVGAGI. This CDR3 contains 16 residues. The chain's CDR3 is CASSYSRQSAFYGYTF. CDR3 DNA: TGTGCCAGCAGTTACTCACGACAATCTGCTTTCTATGGCTACACCTTC.

V and J are TRBV5-4 and TRBJ2-1, with TRBD2 matching over 10 bases. V trimming: 0 bases; J trimming: 8 bases; junction bases outside the gene matches: 2. This CDR3 has 14 residues. Germline V gene sequence: CDR1 SGHNT, CDR2 YYREEE (reference sequence). The CDR3 nucleotides read TGTGCCAGCAGCTTGGCTAGCGGGGGAGATGAGCAGTTCTTC. Translating gives CASSLASGGDEQFF.

This sequence joins TRBV6-6 and TRBJ2-1; 9 bases match TRBD2. J gave up 4 bases and V 0 bases, and 4 bases lay outside the gene matches. The CDR3 extends over 16 amino acids. Germline V CDR1 and CDR2: MNHNY, SVGAGI (reference sequence). CDR3 protein: CASSYSGSGGYNEQFF. DNA for the CDR3: TGTGCCAGCAGTTACTCGGGTAGCGGGGGTTACAATGAGCAGTTCTTC.

The chain combines TRBV6-8 with TRBJ1-6; a weak D match, TRBD1 (5 bases). The V end was cut by 6 bases, the J end by 9 bases, with 9 bases between. The CDR3 has 12 residues. Per germline, CDR1 MNHGY and CDR2 SAAAGT. As DNA, the CDR3 is TGTGCCAGCAGAGGGGTTGGTTCACCCCTCCACTTT. It codes for CASRGVGSPLHF.

The V and J genes are TRBV19 and TRBJ1-1; D is unclear. CDR3 size: 13 residues. Germline values: CDR1 LNHDA, CDR2 SQIVND (reference sequence). Trimming removed 5 bases at V and 1 base at J, with 8 bases between. CDR3 sequence reads: CASSLRRNTEAFF. DNA for the CDR3: TGTGCCAGTAGTCTCAGGCGGAACACTGAAGCTTTCTTT.

The rearrangement uses TRBV5-1 and TRBJ2-3; 9 nucleotides line up with TRBD2. CDR1 and CDR2 (germline): SGHRS, YFSETQ. The CDR3 totals 19 residues. The junction had 18 bases not matched to a gene; V was cut back by 4 bases and J by 3 bases. CDR3 nucleotide sequence: TGCGCCAGCAGCGTGGGGCTTGCGGGGGGGCTCTCTGGAACAGATACGCAGTATTTT. This gives the protein CASSVGLAGGLSGTDTQYF.

This clone occurred a few times. This chain links TRBV5-8 with TRBJ2-1; D perhaps matches TRBD1 (5 bases). Germline CDR1 and CDR2: SGHTS and YDEGEE. Trimming pared 0 bases from V and 8 bases from J, leaving 12 bases between. CDR3 length: 14 residues. The chain's CDR3 is CASSLGAGLHEQFF. The CDR3, as DNA: TGTGCCAGCAGCTTGGGGGCAGGGTTGCATGAGCAGTTCTTC. The whole variable domain, remainder taken from reference TRBV5-8 and TRBJ2-1, is EAGVTQSPTHLIKTRGQQATLRCSPISGHTSVYWYQQALGLGLQFLLWYDEGEERNRGNFPPRFSGRQFPNYSSELNVNALELEDSALYLCASSLGAGLHEQFFGPGTRLTVL.

The chain combines TRBV15 with TRBJ2-7; TRBD1 matches 7 bases. This CDR3 has 15 residues. V gave up 8 bases and J gave up 4 bases; unmatched junction bases: 14. The V gene's germline CDR1 is LNHNV and CDR2 YYDKDF (reference sequence). Written as DNA, the CDR3 is TGTGCCACCTCCGCGGCGCAGGGGGTTCGGTACGAGCAGTACTTC. Translating it yields CATSAAQGVRYEQYF.

This rearrangement joins TRBV5-4 to TRBJ2-5; D is uncertain. Germline V gene sequence: CDR1 SGHNT, CDR2 YYREEE (reference sequence). Trimming left V 1 base short and J 1 base short, with 11 bases between. CDR3 length: 15 residues. The CDR3 reads CASSLKAGVQETQYF. CDR3 in DNA: TGTGCCAGCAGCTTGAAAGCCGGTGTCCAAGAGACCCAGTACTTC.

This clone showed up just a few times. The chain employs TRBV7-8 and TRBJ1-4, with 8 bases fitting TRBD1. Germline V CDR1 and CDR2: SGHVS, FQNEAQ. CDR3 length equals 17 residues. V dropped 4 bases and J dropped 3; count of bases not matched to a gene: 10. CDR3 sequence (DNA): TGTGCCAGCAGCTCGAGGACAGGGATTAATCCTAATGAAAAACTGTTTTTT. As protein: CASSSRTGINPNEKLFF.

The chain uses TRBV4-3 and TRBJ2-3, with 8 nucleotides matching TRBD1. The V segment lost 1 base and the J segment 8 bases; nucleotides outside the gene matches: 8. From germline, CDR1 is LGHNA and CDR2 YSLEER. The CDR3 has 15 residues. The DNA for the CDR3 is TGCGCCAGCAGCCAAGGACAGGGGCTAGGCGCTACGCAGTATTTT. Encoded protein: CASSQGQGLGATQYF.

V is TRBV27 and J is TRBJ1-6, with TRBD1 as a possible D gene (5 bases). CDR3 length equals 13 residues. Germline values: CDR1 MNHEY, CDR2 SMNVEV (reference sequence). Trimming shortened V by 2 bases and J by 10 bases, and 9 bases separated the two germline ends. Written as DNA, the CDR3 is TGTGCCAGCAGTTTAGAAAGGGGATCACCCCTCCACTTT. It encodes CASSLERGSPLHF.

The chain is built from TRBV28 and TRBJ2-7, with D tentatively TRBD1 (6 bases). Germline assignment: CDR1 MDHEN and CDR2 SYDVKM. This CDR3 spans 15 amino acids. Trimming took off 4 bases at V and 1 base at J, with 14 bases between the two ends. This CDR3 reads CASSSWYRESYEQYF. Written as DNA, the CDR3 is TGTGCCAGCAGTTCATGGTACAGGGAGTCCTACGAGCAGTACTTC.

The chain links TRBV2 to TRBJ2-7; the D gene is possibly TRBD1 (5 bases). Trimming left V 2 bases short and J 1 base short, with 9 bases between. The germline gives CDR1 SNHLY, CDR2 FYNNEI. The CDR3 runs 14 residues. CDR3 DNA: TGTGCCAGCAGTGAACAGGGTACGTCCTACGAGCAGTACTTC. Protein: CASSEQGTSYEQYF.

The CDR3 here is CASSEDRVGGYTF. The CDR3 bases are TGTGCCAGCAGCGAGGACAGGGTGGGAGGCTACACCTTC. The chain joins TRBV7-8 to TRBJ1-2, with TRBD1 identical over 8 bases. Per germline, CDR1 SGHVS and CDR2 FQNEAQ. The CDR3 totals 13 residues. V lost 5 bases, J lost 8 bases, and 7 bases stayed unmatched.

This sequence joins TRBV5-1 and TRBJ2-3, with 7 bases aligning to TRBD1. Trimming removed 7 bases from V and 4 bases from J; junction bases left unmatched: 9. Germline V gene lookup returns CDR1 SGHRS and CDR2 YFSETQ. CDR3 length: 14 amino acids. CDR3 sequence: CASGPGTEADTQYF. The DNA of the CDR3 is TGCGCCAGCGGTCCCGGGACAGAGGCAGATACGCAGTATTTT. The full variable domain, rest sourced from reference TRBV5-1 and TRBJ2-3, is KAGVTQTPRYLIKTRGQQVTLSCSPISGHRSVSWYQQTPGQGLQFLFEYFSETQRNKGNFPGRFSGRQFSNSRSEMNVSTLELGDSALYLCASGPGTEADTQYFGPGTRLTVL.

This clone appeared a single time. The chain joins TRBV19 to TRBJ1-2, with 10 bases matching TRBD1. The CDR3 is 14 amino acids. The germline V gene encodes CDR1 LNHDA and CDR2 SQIVND (reference sequence). The trim removed 5 bases at V and 3 bases at J, leaving 3 bases unmatched. The CDR3 sequence: CASSLGTGDYGYTF. Here the CDR3 DNA reads TGTGCCAGTAGTCTCGGGACAGGGGACTATGGCTACACCTTC.

This clone was recorded at least ten times. The identical CDR3 is also encoded by other nucleotide sequences in the sample. The chain recombines TRBV5-1 with TRBJ1-1; D is possibly TRBD1 (6 bases). The V and J ends lost 0 bases and 5 bases respectively, with 11 bases between them. CDR1 SGHRS and CDR2 YFSETQ come from the germline V gene. The CDR3 spans 14 residues. Here the CDR3 reads CASSLEQGRTEAFF. The CDR3 DNA follows: TGCGCCAGCAGCTTGGAACAGGGAAGAACTGAAGCTTTCTTT.

The chain is built from TRBV7-6 and TRBJ2-1, with a weak D call TRBD1 (6 bases). The germline gives CDR1 SGHVS, CDR2 FNYEAQ. V dropped 3 bases and J dropped 6 bases, with 9 bases sitting between them. This CDR3 spans 13 amino acids. CDR3: CASSFGQINEQFF. The CDR3 bases are TGTGCCAGCAGCTTTGGACAGATCAATGAGCAGTTCTTC.